This TCR beta chain was recorded in a study of tissue T cells after allogeneic stem cell transplantation. As concerns this clone: Its antigen is unknown. The gene names here belong to mouse. The CDR3 end falls 1 residue outside the read, so it is completed with the germline J gene.

V dropped 2 bases and J dropped 3 bases, with 6 bases sitting between them. Germline V CDR1 and CDR2: KGHTA, FRNEEI. CDR3 size: 13 residues. CDR3 sequences, V/J genes, frequencies and template counts came from survey-depth TCRbeta sequencing. This table comes from immunoSEQ multiplex PCR, and its TCRdb copy is limited to in-frame clones, with some not included. Here the sample spans about 5,000 clones, around 30% being singletons. The time point here: mouse harvest day 14 after allogeneic transplant. Mouse grafts combined 10^7 T-cell-depleted bone marrow cells with 10^6 splenic CD5+ T cells. B6 (H2b) cells into BALB/c (H2d) mice; tissues taken at day 7 or 14. Study-level points and caveats: Across patients, clones rarely overlapped, yet motif clusters were shared tissue-specifically. In patients and mice, blood and spleen missed much of tissue repertoire.

V gene TRBV24 combines with J gene TRBJ2-4; maybe TRBD2 (6 bases). This receptor was obtained from a female BALB/c mouse given C57BL/6 T cells with graft-versus-host disease after an allogeneic hematopoietic cell transplant. Sequenced input: skin. The sequenced part of the CDR3 DNA is TGTGCCAGCAGTCTGGGGGGGCAAAACACCTTGTAC. Its translation: CASSLGGQNTLY. The full CDR3 sequence reads CASSLGGQNTLYF.